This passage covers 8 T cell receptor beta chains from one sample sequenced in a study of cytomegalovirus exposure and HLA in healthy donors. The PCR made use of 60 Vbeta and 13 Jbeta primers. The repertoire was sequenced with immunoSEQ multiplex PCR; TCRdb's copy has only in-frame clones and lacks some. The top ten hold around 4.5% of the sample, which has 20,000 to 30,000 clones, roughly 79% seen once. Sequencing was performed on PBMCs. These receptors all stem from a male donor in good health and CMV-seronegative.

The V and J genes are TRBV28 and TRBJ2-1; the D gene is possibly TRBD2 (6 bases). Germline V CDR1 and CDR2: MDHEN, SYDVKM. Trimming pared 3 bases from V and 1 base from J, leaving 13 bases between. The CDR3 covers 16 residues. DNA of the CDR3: TGTGCCAGCAGTTTTCCACCCGCGGGGTCCTACAATGAGCAGTTCTTC. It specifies CASSFPPAGSYNEQFF.

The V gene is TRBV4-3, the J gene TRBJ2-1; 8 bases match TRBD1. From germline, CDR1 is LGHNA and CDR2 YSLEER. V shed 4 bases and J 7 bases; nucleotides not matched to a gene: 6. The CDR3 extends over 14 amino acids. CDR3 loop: CASSPWTGLNEQFF. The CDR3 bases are TGCGCCAGCAGCCCATGGACAGGGCTGAATGAGCAGTTCTTC.

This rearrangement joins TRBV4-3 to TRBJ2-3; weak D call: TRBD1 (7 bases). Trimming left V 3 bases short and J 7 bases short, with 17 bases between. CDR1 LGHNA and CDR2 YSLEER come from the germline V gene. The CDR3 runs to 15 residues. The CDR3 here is CASSHQQGGLNTQYF. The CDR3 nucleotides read TGCGCCAGCAGCCACCAGCAGGGGGGCCTGAATACGCAGTATTTT.

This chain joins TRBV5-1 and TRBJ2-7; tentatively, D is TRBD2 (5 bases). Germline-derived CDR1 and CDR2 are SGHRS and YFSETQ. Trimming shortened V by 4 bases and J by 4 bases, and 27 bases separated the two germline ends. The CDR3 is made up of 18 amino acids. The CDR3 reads CASSLKGPARGVMYEQYF. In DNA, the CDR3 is TGCGCCAGCAGCCTCAAGGGCCCGGCCCGGGGAGTTATGTACGAGCAGTACTTC.

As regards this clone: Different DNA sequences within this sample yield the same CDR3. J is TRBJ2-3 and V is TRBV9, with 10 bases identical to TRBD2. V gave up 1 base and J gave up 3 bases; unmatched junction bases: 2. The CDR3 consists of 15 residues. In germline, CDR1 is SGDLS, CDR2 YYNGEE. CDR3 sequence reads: CASSVSGGATDTQYF. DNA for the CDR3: TGTGCCAGCAGCGTAAGCGGGGGGGCAACAGATACGCAGTATTTT. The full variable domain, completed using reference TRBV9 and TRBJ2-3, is DSGVTQTPKHLITATGQRVTLRCSPRSGDLSVYWYQQSLDQGLQFLIQYYNGEERAKGNILERFSAQQFPDLHSELNLSSLELGDSALYFCASSVSGGATDTQYFGPGTRLTVL.

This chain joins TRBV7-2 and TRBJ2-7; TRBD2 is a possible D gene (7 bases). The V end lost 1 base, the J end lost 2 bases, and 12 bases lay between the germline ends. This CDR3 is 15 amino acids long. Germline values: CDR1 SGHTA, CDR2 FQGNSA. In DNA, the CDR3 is TGTGCCAGCAGCTTAGGGGGGGGGCCAACCTACGAGCAGTACTTC. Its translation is CASSLGGGPTYEQYF.

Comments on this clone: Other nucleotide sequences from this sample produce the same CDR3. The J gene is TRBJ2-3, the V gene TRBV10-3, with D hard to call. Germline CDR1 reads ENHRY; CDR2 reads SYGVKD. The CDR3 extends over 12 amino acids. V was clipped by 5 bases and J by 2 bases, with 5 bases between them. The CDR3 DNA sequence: TGTGCCATCAGTCAGGTCACAGATACGCAGTATTTT. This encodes CAISQVTDTQYF.

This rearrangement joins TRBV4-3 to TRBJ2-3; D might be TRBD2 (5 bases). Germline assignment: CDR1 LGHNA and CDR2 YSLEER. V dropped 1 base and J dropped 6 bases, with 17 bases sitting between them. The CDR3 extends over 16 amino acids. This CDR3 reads CASSQGAYGDRDTQYF. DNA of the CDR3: TGCGCCAGCAGCCAAGGGGCCTACGGGGATAGGGATACGCAGTATTTT.